This T cell receptor beta chain was identified during a study of patients and donors after allogeneic stem cell transplantation. Per the germline V gene, CDR1 is SQVTM and CDR2 is ANQGSEA. V gave up 4 bases and J gave up 0 bases, with 9 bases separating them. The CDR3 has 13 residues. Each CDR3 protein is one row after TCRdb ran MiXCR on the RT-PCR reads. The sample has about 39,000 distinct CDR3 sequences; roughly 30% are singletons. This chain uses TRBV29-1 with TRBJ1-2; tentatively, D is TRBD1 (6 bases). This TCR came from a human donor who was either an allogeneic HSCT recipient or a stem cell or donor lymphocyte infusion donor (not recorded which). It is not recorded whose cells these are; they may come from a transplant donor. Sequences were obtained from blood, either unsorted or a sorted T cell fraction (not recorded which). CDR3: CSVGTVSNYGYTF. The CDR3 DNA follows: TGCAGCGTTGGGACAGTTTCTAACTATGGCTACACCTTC.